This entry lists 26 T cell receptor beta chains sequenced from one sample in a study of cytomegalovirus exposure and HLA in healthy donors (dated 2017 in TCRdb). Library preparation employed the immunoSEQ multiplex PCR assay. A mixture of 60 forward primers for TCR Vbeta segments and 13 reverse primers for TCR Jbeta segments was used in the multiplex PCR. Imported from immuneACCESS, the table was reduced by TCRdb to in-frame sequences with V and J called. These copies leave out some clones; in studies compared against another copy, an unresolved V gene accounts for under half, and the cause of the remainder is not known. Within this sample are about 150,000 clones, with around 75% of them counted one time only. The ten largest make up about 7% of the sample. The sample was PBMCs. Every receptor here comes from a young man in good health and CMV-seronegative.

In its sample, this clone was seen once. The V gene is TRBV6-5, the J gene TRBJ1-1; D gene uncertain. The V end lost 9 bases, the J end lost 0 bases, and 11 bases lay between the germline ends. The length of the CDR3 is 13 residues. Germline V gives CDR1 MNHEY, CDR2 SVGAGI. CDR3 in amino acids: CASKRVMNTEAFF. CDR3 DNA: TGTGCCAGTAAGAGGGTCATGAACACTGAAGCTTTCTTT.

This clone occurred once. The J gene is TRBJ1-5, the V gene TRBV7-2; maybe TRBD1 (5 bases). The CDR3 runs 15 residues. Germline lookup yields CDR1 SGHTA and CDR2 FQGNSA. The V gene lost 4 bases and the J gene lost 0 bases, with 10 bases spanning the gap. The CDR3 nucleotides read TGTGCCAGCAGCTGGAAGACAGATAGCAATCAGCCCCAGCATTTT. This sequence encodes CASSWKTDSNQPQHF. Supplemented by reference TRBV7-2 and TRBJ1-5, the full variable domain reads GAGVSQSPSNKVTEKGKDVELRCDPISGHTALYWYRQSLGQGLEFLIYFQGNSAPDKSGLPSDRFSAERTGGSVSTLTIQRTQQEDSAVYLCASSWKTDSNQPQHFGDGTRLSIL.

This chain links TRBV6-5 with TRBJ1-4, with D unresolved. V dropped 4 bases and J dropped 8 bases, with 14 bases sitting between them. The CDR3 has 14 amino acids. CDR1 and CDR2 from the germline V gene are MNHEY and SVGAGI. In nucleotides, the CDR3 is TGTGCCAGCAGTTCAGACTTAAGTTGGGAAAAACTGTTTTTT. This codes for CASSSDLSWEKLFF.

The J gene is TRBJ2-7, the V gene TRBV9; TRBD2 matches at 7 bases. CDR1 and CDR2 (germline): SGDLS, YYNGEE. The CDR3 loop spans 14 amino acids. Trimming cost V 2 bases and J 1 base; bases outside gene matches: 3. The DNA for the CDR3 is TGTGCCAGCAGCGTGAGTAGCGGGTCCTACGAGCAGTACTTC. Amino acid sequence: CASSVSSGSYEQYF.

This clone has only one observation. The chain employs TRBV2 and TRBJ2-3; 8 bases align to TRBD2. The CDR3 runs to 15 residues. V dropped 3 bases and J dropped 2; count of bases not matched to a gene: 4. The germline gives CDR1 SNHLY, CDR2 FYNNEI. DNA of the CDR3: TGTGCCAGCAGTGACACGCGGGGGGTCACAGATACGCAGTATTTT. Encoded protein: CASSDTRGVTDTQYF.

The chain combines TRBV19 with TRBJ1-4, with 7 bases identical to TRBD1. In germline, CDR1 is LNHDA, CDR2 SQIVND (reference sequence). The V and J ends lost 6 bases and 0 bases, in that order; junction bases with no gene match: 1. This CDR3 spans 14 amino acids. CDR3 DNA: TGTGCCAGTAGGGGACAGACAACTAATGAAAAACTGTTTTTT. Translating gives CASRGQTTNEKLFF. The whole variable domain, remainder taken from reference TRBV19 and TRBJ1-4, is DGGITQSPKYLFRKEGQNVTLSCEQNLNHDAMYWYRQDPGQGLRLIYYSQIVNDFQKGDIAEGYSVSREKKESFPLTVTSAQKNPTAFYLCASRGQTTNEKLFFGSGTQLSVL.

This sequence joins TRBV7-9 and TRBJ1-2; D unclear. Germline V gives CDR1 SEHNR, CDR2 FQNEAQ (reference sequence). The V and J ends lost 5 bases and 4 bases respectively, with 8 bases between them. There are 12 residues in the CDR3. CDR3 amino acids: CASSQFRYGYTF. The DNA for the CDR3 is TGTGCCAGCAGCCAGTTTCGCTATGGCTACACCTTC.

The chain carries TRBV6-1 and TRBJ1-1; 10 nucleotides agree with TRBD1. CDR1 is MNHNS and CDR2 is SASEGT in the germline V gene. CDR3 length: 15 residues. The junction had 4 bases not matched to a gene; V was cut back by 6 bases and J by 0 bases. The CDR3: CASSRDRGLNTEAFF. CDR3 nucleotides: TGTGCCAGCAGCCGGGACAGGGGCTTGAACACTGAAGCTTTCTTT.

This clone was counted once. V and J are TRBV6-1 and TRBJ1-1; 7 bases map to TRBD1. This CDR3 region has 15 residues. V trimming: 6 bases; J trimming: 10 bases; junction bases outside the gene matches: 17. Germline CDR1 and CDR2: MNHNS and SASEGT. CDR3 bases: TGTGCCAGCAGCGGGGGACAGTTCCCTGTAGCAAGAGCTTTCTTT. It encodes CASSGGQFPVARAFF.

V is TRBV6-6 and J is TRBJ2-7, with 9 bases fitting TRBD1. This CDR3 contains 13 residues. The germline gives CDR1 MNHNY, CDR2 SVGAGI (reference sequence). The trim removed 6 bases at V and 3 bases at J, leaving 3 bases unmatched. CDR3: CASRTGQGYEQYF. Here the CDR3 DNA reads TGTGCCAGCAGGACGGGACAGGGCTACGAGCAGTACTTC.

For the CDR3, the DNA is TGTGCCAGCAGAATGGACAGGGGGTCTAATTCACCCCTCCACTTT. Its protein product is CASRMDRGSNSPLHF. The rearrangement joins TRBV6-1 to TRBJ1-6; 10 positions agree with TRBD1. The ends lost 6 bases at V and 6 bases at J; junction bases unmatched: 5. CDR1 is MNHNS, CDR2 SASEGT, per germline. The CDR3 consists of 15 residues.

The chain combines TRBV2 with TRBJ2-3, with no clear D. This CDR3 has 13 amino acids. Germline CDR1 SNHLY, CDR2 FYNNEI. Trimming took 5 bases from V and 0 from J, leaving 6 bases between them. CDR3: CASSQQSTDTQYF. The CDR3 DNA reads as TGTGCCAGCAGTCAACAGAGCACAGATACGCAGTATTTT.

The table lists this clone with a few counts. CDR3 in amino acids: CASSQTGGIEQYF. The CDR3 nucleotides read TGCGCCAGCAGCCAGACAGGGGGCATCGAGCAGTACTTC. The V call is TRBV4-1, the J call TRBJ2-7, with 10 positions matching TRBD1. The junction had 2 bases not matched to a gene; V was cut back by 3 bases and J by 6 bases. CDR3 length equals 13 residues. The germline V gene has CDR1 MGHRA and CDR2 YSYEKL.

V and J are TRBV4-1 and TRBJ1-1; 7 bases align to TRBD1. Germline CDR1 reads MGHRA; CDR2 reads YSYEKL. This CDR3 has 14 residues. V was clipped by 4 bases and J by 4 bases; unmatched bases: 6. The CDR3 DNA reads TGCGCCAGCAGCCCCGCAGGGGGAGGCACTGAAGCTTTCTTT. It specifies CASSPAGGGTEAFF.

The chain couples TRBV7-8 to TRBJ2-5, with D unclear. V shed 2 bases and J shed 1 base, with 8 bases lying between them. This CDR3 spans 14 amino acids. Germline assignment: CDR1 SGHVS and CDR2 FQNEAQ. CDR3 region: CASSLSRAQETQYF. The CDR3 DNA sequence: TGTGCCAGCAGCTTATCCCGCGCCCAAGAGACCCAGTACTTC.

V usage is TRBV4-2 and J usage is TRBJ2-1; D is perhaps TRBD2 (5 bases). Trimming removed 4 bases from V and 9 bases from J, with 16 bases in between. Germline-derived CDR1 and CDR2 are LGHNA and YNFKEQ. The CDR3 extends over 14 amino acids. The CDR3 loop reads CASSLGDGVSEQFF. For the CDR3, the DNA is TGTGCCAGCAGCCTCGGAGACGGGGTAAGTGAGCAGTTCTTC.

The chain couples TRBV4-2 to TRBJ1-1; 10 positions match TRBD1. Trimming cost V 0 bases and J 5 bases; bases outside gene matches: 9. The germline gives CDR1 LGHNA, CDR2 YNFKEQ. The CDR3 has 17 amino acids. As DNA, the CDR3 is TGTGCCAGCAGCCAAGATCAGCGGACAGGGGGTCTTACTGAAGCTTTCTTT. This codes for CASSQDQRTGGLTEAFF.

CDR3 sequence reads: CASSTAPVRGAYEQYF. The CDR3 DNA is TGTGCCAGCAGCACTGCACCCGTTCGCGGGGCCTACGAGCAGTACTTC. The rearrangement uses TRBV5-4 and TRBJ2-7, with TRBD2 as a possible D gene (6 bases). Trimming took off 4 bases at V and 2 bases at J, with 19 bases between the two ends. The CDR3 has 16 amino acids. Germline V gene sequence: CDR1 SGHNT, CDR2 YYREEE (reference sequence). The full variable domain, its missing parts supplied by reference TRBV5-4 and TRBJ2-7, is ETGVTQSPTHLIKTRGQQVTLRCSSQSGHNTVSWYQQALGQGPQFIFQYYREEENGRGNFPPRFSGLQFPNYSSELNVNALELDDSALYLCASSTAPVRGAYEQYFGPGTRLTVT.

This chain joins TRBV4-2 and TRBJ2-5; D gene uncertain. The V gene's germline CDR1 is LGHNA and CDR2 YNFKEQ. The V gene lost 0 bases and the J gene lost 3 bases, with 11 bases spanning the gap. The CDR3 length is 15 residues. The DNA of the CDR3 is TGTGCCAGCAGCCAAGAAAAGTCCCCTAAAGAGACCCAGTACTTC. Protein product: CASSQEKSPKETQYF.

The V and J genes are TRBV7-8 and TRBJ1-4; no clear D. In germline, CDR1 is SGHVS, CDR2 FQNEAQ. With 0 bases removed from V and 0 bases from J, the gap between germline ends came to 11 bases. There are 17 residues in the CDR3. CDR3 in DNA: TGTGCCAGCAGCTTAGCGCGGCAGATAGCAACTAATGAAAAACTGTTTTTT. This translates into CASSLARQIATNEKLFF.

The gene calls are TRBV29-1 and TRBJ1-1; D is undetermined. This CDR3 comprises 10 residues. The V end was cut by 3 bases, the J end by 6 bases, with 5 bases between. Germline V gives CDR1 SQVTM, CDR2 ANQGSEA. The CDR3 coding sequence is TGCAGCGTTGACGTCCCTGAAGCTTTCTTT. It translates to CSVDVPEAFF.

In its sample, this clone was seen a few times. The V gene is TRBV4-2, the J gene TRBJ2-5; D perhaps matches TRBD1 (6 bases). Trimming stripped 0 bases from V and 7 bases from J, with 15 bases between. The germline V gene has CDR1 LGHNA and CDR2 YNFKEQ. This CDR3 comprises 15 residues. DNA for the CDR3: TGTGCCAGCAGCCAAGACCGGGACACCGACCGGACCCAGTACTTC. Translating it yields CASSQDRDTDRTQYF.

The gene calls are TRBV2 and TRBJ2-7; tentatively, D is TRBD2 (5 bases). CDR3 length: 14 residues. V was pared by 7 bases and J by 3 bases, with 16 bases between. CDR1 is SNHLY and CDR2 is FYNNEI in the germline V gene. The DNA of the CDR3 is TGTGCCAGCAAGCCCGAGGGCACTAGCTACGAGCAGTACTTC. Its translation: CASKPEGTSYEQYF.

The chain couples TRBV27 to TRBJ1-6; 8 nucleotides line up with TRBD1. V shed 6 bases, J shed 4 bases, and the junction held 8 bases outside the gene matches. Germline values: CDR1 MNHEY, CDR2 SMNVEV (reference sequence). There are 16 residues in the CDR3. The CDR3 bases are TGTGCCAGCAGCCTCCGGGACAGGCCTTATAATTCACCCCTCCACTTT. As protein: CASSLRDRPYNSPLHF.

The V gene is TRBV25-1, the J gene TRBJ2-7; D not resolved. The CDR3 runs to 13 residues. Germline CDR1 and CDR2: MGHDK and SYGVNS. With 8 bases removed from V and 1 base from J, the gap between germline ends came to 12 bases. CDR3 in DNA: TGTGCCAGCGCCCCTGGCGGATCCTACGAGCAGTACTTC. Translated: CASAPGGSYEQYF.

The chain has TRBV5-1 and TRBJ1-2, with 7 bases that match TRBD1. The CDR3 runs 14 residues. Looked up from germline, CDR1 is SGHRS and CDR2 is YFSETQ. With 2 bases clipped from V and 4 bases from J, the junction kept 5 bases outside the gene matches. This CDR3 is CASSFEGGSYGYTF. CDR3 in DNA: TGCGCCAGCAGCTTCGAAGGGGGCAGCTATGGCTACACCTTC.